These 20 T cell receptor beta chains came from one sample sequenced in a study of OX40 agonist ivuxolimab in advanced cancers. Profiled with immunoSEQ multiplex PCR; TCRdb holds only in-frame clones, not every one. The sample holds about 110,000 clones, approximately 90% seen once. The input for sequencing was CD4+ or CD8+ T cells sorted from blood, taken in a trial of the OX40 agonist ivuxolimab. Receptors originate from an adult with an advanced solid tumor such as melanoma, head and neck, liver or kidney cancer.

V usage is TRBV7-9 and J usage is TRBJ2-7, with unresolved D. CDR3 length: 16 amino acids. Germline V CDR1 and CDR2: SEHNR, FQNEAQ (reference sequence). Trimming left V 1 base short and J 0 bases short, with 13 bases between. In DNA, the CDR3 is TGTGCCAGCAGCTTAGTGGTACGCCCGAGCTCCTACGAGCAGTACTTC. Translating it yields CASSLVVRPSSYEQYF.

This clone was seen just once. This sequence joins TRBV29-1 and TRBJ2-3; no definite D call. The CDR3 covers 12 residues. Per germline, CDR1 SQVTM and CDR2 ANQGSEA. V lost 3 bases to trimming and J lost 2 bases, with 6 bases between them. The chain's CDR3 is CSVDQNTDTQYF. The DNA for the CDR3 is TGCAGCGTTGACCAGAACACAGATACGCAGTATTTT.

V usage is TRBV12-5 and J usage is TRBJ1-3; D gene ambiguous. V lost 3 bases and J lost 1, with 4 bases in between. The CDR3 extends over 13 amino acids. In germline, CDR1 is LGHNT, CDR2 FRNRAP. The CDR3 coding sequence is TGTGCTAGTGGTTTAAGTTCTGGAAACACCATATATTTT. Translation: CASGLSSGNTIYF.

The gene calls are TRBV19 and TRBJ1-5, with D tentatively TRBD1 (6 bases). CDR3 size: 14 residues. Trimming took off 10 bases at V and 4 bases at J, with 17 bases between the two ends. Looked up from germline, CDR1 is LNHDA and CDR2 is SQIVND (reference sequence). This chain's CDR3 is CATSGGGGNQPQHF. In DNA, the CDR3 is TGTGCCACCTCGGGAGGGGGGGGAAATCAGCCCCAGCATTTT.

V usage is TRBV18 and J usage is TRBJ2-5; 9 nucleotides align to TRBD2. Germline V gene lookup returns CDR1 KGHSH and CDR2 LQKENI. With 3 bases clipped from V and 1 base from J, the junction kept 3 bases outside the gene matches. The CDR3 runs to 15 residues. The CDR3 nucleotides read TGTGCCAGCTCACCGACTAGCGGTTTCCAAGAGACCCAGTACTTC. Protein sequence: CASSPTSGFQETQYF.

V gene TRBV19 combines with J gene TRBJ2-3, with D possibly TRBD1 on 6 matching bases. This CDR3 is 16 amino acids long. Looked up from germline, CDR1 is LNHDA and CDR2 is SQIVND (reference sequence). The V end was cut by 3 bases, the J end by 1 base, with 14 bases between. The CDR3 protein is CASSILGASRTDTQYF. The CDR3, as DNA: TGTGCCAGTAGTATTTTGGGGGCCTCTCGCACAGATACGCAGTATTTT.

The chain has TRBV11-2 and TRBJ1-5; tentatively, D is TRBD1 (5 bases). CDR3 length: 14 amino acids. The germline V and J ends were trimmed by 5 bases and 4 bases, with 12 bases remaining between them. In germline, CDR1 is SGHAT, CDR2 FQNNGV. DNA of the CDR3: TGTGCCAGCAGCCCCAGTGGGGGGAATCAGCCCCAGCATTTT. Translation gives CASSPSGGNQPQHF.

This chain connects TRBV27 to TRBJ2-5; D is uncertain. CDR3 length: 13 residues. Deletions cut 5 bases from V and 5 bases from J, with 12 bases between. CDR1 is MNHEY and CDR2 is SMNVEV in the germline V gene (reference sequence). The CDR3 sequence is CASSPPGSETQYF. The CDR3 bases are TGTGCCAGCAGTCCCCCCGGTTCCGAGACCCAGTACTTC.

Only a few counts were recorded for this clone. The chain has TRBV6-5 and TRBJ2-6; D is unresolved. The length of the CDR3 is 16 residues. Trimming cost V 1 base and J 0 bases, with 7 bases left between them. Per germline, CDR1 MNHEY and CDR2 SVGAGI. The CDR3 DNA sequence: TGTGCCAGCAGTTACTTGTTGATCTCTGGGGCCAACGTCCTGACTTTC. This translates into CASSYLLISGANVLTF.

This clone was recorded only once. The V and J genes are TRBV5-1 and TRBJ1-1; D perhaps matches TRBD1 (5 bases). V was trimmed by 4 bases and J by 0 bases, leaving 13 bases between them. The CDR3 covers 15 residues. Germline V gene data show CDR1 as SGHRS and CDR2 as YFSETQ. CDR3 region: CASSALGPMNTEAFF. Here the CDR3 DNA reads TGCGCCAGCAGCGCCCTGGGGCCGATGAACACTGAAGCTTTCTTT.

The CDR3 region is CASRSSGGPTNEQFF. The CDR3 DNA reads TGTGCCAGCAGGAGTAGCGGGGGGCCGACCAATGAGCAGTTCTTC. J is TRBJ2-1 and V is TRBV6-1; 10 nucleotides align to TRBD2. This CDR3 has 15 residues. CDR1 and CDR2 from the germline V gene are MNHNS and SASEGT. Unmatched junction bases numbered 8, after V lost 6 bases and J lost 6 bases.

This chain links TRBV19 with TRBJ2-1; 9 bases fit TRBD2. Germline assignment: CDR1 LNHDA and CDR2 SQIVND (reference sequence). CDR3 length: 16 amino acids. The junction had 5 bases not matched to a gene; V was cut back by 0 bases and J by 5 bases. The CDR3 here is CASSIDRAGGDNEQFF. DNA for the CDR3: TGTGCCAGTAGTATAGACCGAGCGGGAGGCGACAATGAGCAGTTCTTC.

The J gene is TRBJ2-5, the V gene TRBV7-6, with D hard to call. Per the germline V gene, CDR1 is SGHVS and CDR2 is FNYEAQ. Between the trimmed V and J ends, which lost 3 bases and 3 bases, there was a span of 8 bases. This CDR3 region has 13 residues. The DNA for the CDR3 is TGTGCCAGCAGCTTCGTGGGGAAAGAGACCCAGTACTTC. This codes for CASSFVGKETQYF.

The chain recombines TRBV6-4 with TRBJ2-3; D gene uncertain. CDR1 and CDR2 from the germline V gene are MRHNA and SNTAGT. CDR3 length: 12 amino acids. V was shortened by 2 bases and J by 6 bases, with 6 bases between the two germline ends. The CDR3 DNA sequence: TGTGCCAGCAGTGACGAAGGGGATACGCAGTATTTT. Residues: CASSDEGDTQYF.

The sample holds one count of this clone. The chain is built from TRBV6-1 and TRBJ2-7; TRBD1 matches at 10 bases. CDR3 length: 14 residues. The germline gives CDR1 MNHNS, CDR2 SASEGT. The junction had 6 bases not matched to a gene; V was cut back by 7 bases and J by 3 bases. CDR3 sequence reads: CASIPDRGVYEQYF. The CDR3, as DNA: TGTGCCAGCATACCGGACAGGGGGGTCTACGAGCAGTACTTC.

V usage is TRBV11-3 and J usage is TRBJ2-7, with TRBD2 matching 8 bases. Germline-derived CDR1 and CDR2 are SGHNT and YENEEA. The ends lost 6 bases at V and 4 bases at J; junction bases unmatched: 5. CDR3 length: 13 residues. The CDR3 is CASRASGLYEQYF. The CDR3 region has the DNA TGTGCCAGCAGAGCTAGCGGGTTGTACGAGCAGTACTTC.

V and J are TRBV19 and TRBJ2-2, with TRBD1 matching 8 bases. CDR3 size: 18 residues. Germline loops: CDR1 LNHDA, CDR2 SQIVND (reference sequence). Germline trimming cut 0 bases from V and 7 bases from J; bases unmatched to any gene: 13. The CDR3 bases are TGTGCCAGTAGTATAGATCCCCTTGGACAGGGTTCTGTCGGGGAGCTGTTTTTT. Translated: CASSIDPLGQGSVGELFF.

The chain combines TRBV13 with TRBJ2-2; TRBD2 matches 13 bases. Germline values: CDR1 PRHDT, CDR2 FYEKMQ (reference sequence). The V gene end was trimmed by 5 bases and the J gene end by 1 base; junction bases not matched to a gene: 1. The CDR3 contains 16 residues. This chain's CDR3 is CASSRLAGGNTGELFF. CDR3 DNA sequence: TGTGCCAGCAGCCGACTAGCGGGGGGGAACACCGGGGAGCTGTTTTTT.

V and J are TRBV6-5 and TRBJ2-7; TRBD2 might be the D (7 bases). Trimming pared 4 bases from V and 2 bases from J, leaving 15 bases between. CDR3 length: 15 amino acids. From germline, CDR1 is MNHEY and CDR2 SVGAGI. The CDR3 DNA is TGTGCCAGCAGTTCCATGGGGGAGGGGGCCTACGAGCAGTACTTC. It translates to CASSSMGEGAYEQYF.

The chain links TRBV19 to TRBJ2-3; 8 nucleotides line up with TRBD1. The CDR3 loop spans 15 amino acids. The germline gives CDR1 LNHDA, CDR2 SQIVND (reference sequence). J was trimmed by 3 bases and V by 5 bases; bases with no gene match: 7. The CDR3 is CASSAGQGRTDTQYF. CDR3 nucleotides: TGTGCCAGTAGTGCCGGACAGGGTAGAACAGATACGCAGTATTTT. Full variable domain (rest looked up from reference TRBV19 and TRBJ2-3): DGGITQSPKYLFRKEGQNVTLSCEQNLNHDAMYWYRQDPGQGLRLIYYSQIVNDFQKGDIAEGYSVSREKKESFPLTVTSAQKNPTAFYLCASSAGQGRTDTQYFGPGTRLTVL.